This TCR beta chain stems from a study of OX40 agonist ivuxolimab in advanced cancers. Some clones are missing from TCRdb's copy, which holds only in-frame ones; the method was immunoSEQ multiplex PCR. The profile shows over 50,000 clones, roughly 90% of them singletons. The CDR3 covers 15 residues. The germline gives CDR1 SNHLY, CDR2 FYNNEI. V was shortened by 5 bases and J by 0 bases, with 8 bases between the two germline ends. This sequence joins TRBV2 and TRBJ2-6, with D tentatively TRBD1 (5 bases). The clonotype was recovered from an adult with an advanced solid tumor such as melanoma, head and neck, liver or kidney cancer. The sequencing here drew on CD4+ or CD8+ T cells sorted from blood, taken in a trial of the OX40 agonist ivuxolimab. CDR3 sequence reads: CASSLQGSGANVLTF. In DNA, the CDR3 is TGTGCCAGCAGTCTTCAGGGCTCTGGGGCCAACGTCCTGACTTTC.